The clone carrying this TCR beta chain has a count of ten or more. Antigen specificity is unknown. These data come from a study of T-cell memory formation after mild COVID-19. Study in general: Largely donor-specific sequence clusters came from two donors. The study's findings and limits: Day 15 to 85 contracting clones showed balanced CD4/CD8; day 15 to 37 expanders favored CD4+.

One entry per CDR3 protein results from TCRdb running MiXCR on the 5' RACE reads. The sample has more than 450,000 distinct CDR3 sequences; approximately 18% are singletons. The sequence was obtained from an adult woman who had mild COVID-19 (a few samples of this study predate the infection). Cell type and time point are not known. Input material: PBMCs or a T cell subset sorted from them (not recorded which).

The CDR3 spells CASSGGVAASYNEQFF. The CDR3 DNA reads TGTGCCAGCAGCGGAGGGGTAGCGGCGTCCTACAATGAGCAGTTCTTC. The chain joins TRBV11-3 to TRBJ2-1; maybe TRBD2 (6 bases). The CDR3 length is 16 residues. The V end lost 5 bases, the J end lost 1 base, and 15 bases lay between the germline ends. Germline V gene data show CDR1 as SGHNT and CDR2 as YENEEA.